These 26 T cell receptor beta chains originate from one sample sequenced in a study of response to subunit inactivated influenza vaccine. MiXCR was run by TCRdb on the RT-PCR reads, yielding one entry per CDR3 protein. This sample has around 480,000 distinct CDR3 sequences; over 9.5% occur once, and the top ten carry about an eighth. The source was PBMCs from blood, collected about 40 days after vaccination. These receptors all stem from a man between 45 and 60 years old who received an inactivated influenza vaccine.

This clonotype was detected only a few times. The CDR3 spells CASSSGRASPLHF. CDR3 bases: TGTGCCAGCAGTTCCGGCAGGGCTTCACCCCTCCACTTT. The chain combines TRBV6-5 with TRBJ1-6; possibly TRBD1 for D (5 bases). Trimming left V 4 bases short and J 9 bases short, with 10 bases between. The CDR3 is 13 residues long. From germline, CDR1 is MNHEY and CDR2 SVGAGI.

V is TRBV20-1 and J is TRBJ2-3, with D perhaps matching TRBD2 (6 bases). The CDR3 spans 14 residues. In germline, CDR1 is DFQATT, CDR2 SNEGSKA (reference sequence). V was pared by 5 bases and J by 7 bases, with 19 bases between. For the CDR3, the DNA is TGCAGTGCTTTCATCGGCGGGATAGGTAATACGCAGTATTTT. Protein sequence: CSAFIGGIGNTQYF.

This clonotype was detected ten times or more. The chain links TRBV29-1 to TRBJ1-2; tentatively, D is TRBD1 (5 bases). Germline V gene lookup returns CDR1 SQVTM and CDR2 ANQGSEA. V was trimmed by 3 bases and J by 2 bases, leaving 10 bases between them. CDR3 length: 13 residues. Written as DNA, the CDR3 is TGCAGCGTTGACTTGCAGGGAAACTATGGCTACACCTTC. It codes for CSVDLQGNYGYTF.

This clonotype was seen many times. V gene TRBV5-5 combines with J gene TRBJ2-3; TRBD1 matches at 8 bases. The germline CDR1 and CDR2 sequences are SGHKS and YYEKEE (reference sequence). The CDR3 contains 16 residues. The trim removed 4 bases at V and 4 bases at J, leaving 11 bases unmatched. The CDR3 loop is CASSPSRTGWPDTQYF. CDR3 bases: TGTGCCAGCAGCCCCAGCAGGACAGGGTGGCCAGATACGCAGTATTTT.

The chain combines TRBV9 with TRBJ2-2, with D tentatively TRBD2 (6 bases). This CDR3 has 14 amino acids. Trimming stripped 3 bases from V and 5 bases from J, with 11 bases between. Germline CDR1 reads SGDLS; CDR2 reads YYNGEE. The CDR3 sequence: CASSEQRVTGELFF. The CDR3 DNA sequence: TGTGCCAGCAGCGAACAGCGGGTAACCGGGGAGCTGTTTTTT.

This clonotype was seen repeatedly, ten times or more. V and J are TRBV20-1 and TRBJ1-5; D uncertain. From germline, CDR1 is DFQATT and CDR2 SNEGSKA (reference sequence). This CDR3 comprises 16 residues. V lost 0 bases to trimming and J lost 0 bases, with 12 bases between them. The CDR3 bases are TGCAGTGCTAGAGATCTTCGCCACGATAGCAATCAGCCCCAGCATTTT. Encoded protein: CSARDLRHDSNQPQHF.

As to this clonotype: At one of its ends the junction is not consistent with the germline gene, which may arise from a read error. V is TRBV7-2 and J is TRBJ1-2, with TRBD1 matching over 10 bases. The germline V gene has CDR1 SGHTA and CDR2 FQGNSA. The CDR3 covers 13 residues. CDR3 coding DNA: TGTGCCAGCAGCTCCGACCGACAGGGGGCGTCGATCTTC. Residues: CASSSDRQGASIF.

The sample holds many counts of this clonotype. V and J are TRBV12-3 or TRBV12-4 and TRBJ2-1; D may correspond to TRBD1 or TRBD2 (5 bases each). The V gene lost 2 bases and the J gene lost 13 bases, with 12 bases spanning the gap. CDR3 length equals 12 residues. The CDR3 region is CASSLRDALQFF. CDR3 bases: TGTGCCAGCAGTTTAAGGGACGCCCTTCAGTTCTTC.

This clonotype appeared a few times. The V call is TRBV13, the J call TRBJ1-1; D is perhaps TRBD1 (5 bases). Germline CDR1 PRHDT, CDR2 FYEKMQ (reference sequence). The length of the CDR3 is 15 residues. With 2 bases removed from V and 2 bases from J, the gap between germline ends came to 12 bases. CDR3 bases: TGTGCCAGCAGCTTACGACGGGGCGATAACACTGAAGCTTTCTTT. Translated, it gives CASSLRRGDNTEAFF. The whole variable domain, remainder taken from reference TRBV13 and TRBJ1-1, is AAGVIQSPRHLIKEKRETATLKCYPIPRHDTVYWYQQGPGQDPQFLISFYEKMQSDKGSIPDRFSAQQFSDYHSELNMSSLELGDSALYFCASSLRRGDNTEAFFGQGTRLTVV.

This clonotype has just a few counts. This chain joins TRBV20-1 and TRBJ2-1; possibly TRBD2 for D (6 bases). The V end was cut by 6 bases, the J end by 3 bases, with 15 bases between. From germline, CDR1 is DFQATT and CDR2 SNEGSKA (reference sequence). CDR3 size: 14 residues. CDR3 nucleotide sequence: TGCAGTGCGGCCGGGACTGGTAGCTACAATGAGCAGTTCTTC. Translation: CSAAGTGSYNEQFF.

Many counts were recorded for this clonotype. The chain employs TRBV11-2 and TRBJ2-1, with TRBD2 matching 9 bases. Germline V gene sequence: CDR1 SGHAT, CDR2 FQNNGV. The V gene end was trimmed by 0 bases and the J gene end by 7 bases; junction bases not matched to a gene: 4. CDR3 length: 15 residues. The CDR3 region is CASSLDSGGWNEQFF. In DNA form, the CDR3 reads TGTGCCAGCAGCTTAGACAGCGGGGGGTGGAATGAGCAGTTCTTC.

This chain uses TRBV7-2 with TRBJ2-7, with D possibly TRBD1 on 6 matching bases. This CDR3 region has 13 residues. Per germline, CDR1 SGHTA and CDR2 FQGNSA. Trimming cost V 3 bases and J 3 bases, with 9 bases left between them. This CDR3 is CASSFDRSYEQYF. The CDR3 DNA sequence: TGTGCCAGCAGCTTCGACAGGAGCTACGAGCAGTACTTC.

The chain carries TRBV7-9 and TRBJ1-6; 10 bases are shared with TRBD1. CDR3 length: 16 amino acids. V dropped 5 bases and J dropped 0; count of bases not matched to a gene: 1. Germline V CDR1 and CDR2: SEHNR, FQNEAQ (reference sequence). This chain's CDR3 is CASSRTGGSYNSPLHF. CDR3 sequence (DNA): TGTGCCAGCAGCCGGACAGGGGGCTCCTATAATTCACCCCTCCACTTT.

This clonotype was counted at least ten times. This chain uses TRBV9 with TRBJ2-7; TRBD2 agrees at 10 bases. The CDR3 is 16 residues long. Germline V gene sequence: CDR1 SGDLS, CDR2 YYNGEE. V trimming: 0 bases; J trimming: 7 bases; junction bases outside the gene matches: 10. CDR3 sequence reads: CASSVVASGSNGEQYF. The CDR3, as DNA: TGTGCCAGCAGCGTAGTTGCTAGCGGGAGTAACGGGGAGCAGTACTTC.

This chain links TRBV11-1 with TRBJ2-3; D assignment may be TRBD1 or TRBD2 (6 bases each). Germline V CDR1 and CDR2: SGHAT, FQDESV (reference sequence). The CDR3 covers 19 residues. V was cut by 3 bases and J by 4 bases, with 26 bases left in between. In nucleotides, the CDR3 is TGTGCCAGCAGCTTTCTTCCGGGGGCCAAAGAGTCGGAGTCAGATACGCAGTATTTT. Translation: CASSFLPGAKESESDTQYF.

This clonotype occurred a few times. This sequence joins TRBV28 and TRBJ2-1; D remains unclear. V shed 2 bases and J shed 4 bases, with 9 bases lying between them. Per the germline V gene, CDR1 is MDHEN and CDR2 is SYDVKM. CDR3 length equals 14 residues. As DNA, the CDR3 is TGTGCCAGCAGTTTAGGGCCAGGTTACAATGAGCAGTTCTTC. As protein: CASSLGPGYNEQFF. The variable domain in full, completed from reference TRBV28 and TRBJ2-1, reads DVKVTQSSRYLVKRTGEKVFLECVQDMDHENMFWYRQDPGLGLRLIYFSYDVKMKEKGDIPEGYSVSREKKERFSLILESASTNQTSMYLCASSLGPGYNEQFFGPGTRLTVL.

This clonotype was observed many times. This chain uses TRBV5-1 with TRBJ2-5; D gene uncertain. The length of the CDR3 is 15 residues. Trimming shortened V by 4 bases and J by 5 bases, and 18 bases separated the two germline ends. Looked up from germline, CDR1 is SGHRS and CDR2 is YFSETQ. The CDR3 DNA reads as TGCGCCAGCAGCCAAACGGGCCAACCAGGCGAGACCCAGTACTTC. This encodes CASSQTGQPGETQYF.

This clonotype was counted only a few times. The CDR3 sequence is CASATAATNEKLFF. The CDR3, as DNA: TGTGCCAGCGCTACGGCAGCAACTAATGAAAAACTGTTTTTT. V and J are TRBV7-9 and TRBJ1-4; D gene uncertain. The germline gives CDR1 SEHNR, CDR2 FQNEAQ (reference sequence). The germline V and J ends were trimmed by 8 bases and 0 bases, with 10 bases remaining between them. This CDR3 region has 14 residues.

This chain joins TRBV4-3 and TRBJ1-2; 8 nucleotides align to TRBD1. The CDR3 is 14 residues long. Per germline, CDR1 LGHNA and CDR2 YSLEER. V gave up 4 bases and J gave up 8 bases; unmatched junction bases: 9. DNA for the CDR3: TGCGCCAGCAGCCCAGGACAGGGATCTTTCGGCTACACCTTC. Its protein is CASSPGQGSFGYTF.

This clonotype occurred a few times. The chain joins TRBV7-9 to TRBJ1-4; no firm D call. Germline V gene data show CDR1 as SEHNR and CDR2 as FQNEAQ (reference sequence). The germline V and J ends were trimmed by 5 bases and 5 bases, with 12 bases remaining between them. The CDR3 sequence is 14 residues long. In nucleotides, the CDR3 is TGTGCCAGCAGCCTTTACACATTGAATGAAAAACTGTTTTTT. The encoded protein is CASSLYTLNEKLFF.

The chain has TRBV12-3 or TRBV12-4 and TRBJ2-2; 11 bases fit TRBD1. V lost 6 bases to trimming and J lost 3 bases; unmatched junction nucleotides: 6. There are 16 residues in the CDR3. The CDR3 loop reads CASSRRTGGDTGELFF. CDR3 nucleotide sequence: TGTGCCAGCAGCCGTCGGACAGGGGGCGACACCGGGGAGCTGTTTTTT.

This clonotype was observed at least ten times. The chain links TRBV5-5 to TRBJ2-7; possible D gene TRBD2, 6 bases. In germline, CDR1 is SGHKS, CDR2 YYEKEE (reference sequence). V shed 0 bases and J shed 2 bases, with 15 bases lying between them. This CDR3 has 16 residues. CDR3 nucleotides: TGTGCCAGCAGCTTGGAATGGGGGACTCGACCCTACGAGCAGTACTTC. Amino acid sequence: CASSLEWGTRPYEQYF.

Many counts were recorded for this clonotype. The chain employs TRBV20-1 and TRBJ2-5, with D maybe TRBD2 (6 bases). The germline V and J ends were trimmed by 4 bases and 0 bases, with 15 bases remaining between them. Germline CDR1 reads DFQATT; CDR2 reads SNEGSKA (reference sequence). This CDR3 has 15 amino acids. The CDR3 reads CSATPLGGYQETQYF. CDR3 DNA sequence: TGCAGTGCTACCCCCCTGGGGGGTTACCAAGAGACCCAGTACTTC.

The chain has TRBV6-5 and TRBJ2-7, with 12 bases fitting TRBD1. This CDR3 is 15 amino acids long. Per the germline V gene, CDR1 is MNHEY and CDR2 is SVGAGI. V dropped 3 bases and J dropped 5; count of bases not matched to a gene: 5. The CDR3 nucleotides read TGTGCCAGCAGTTATGTGGGACAGGGGGCTAACGAGCAGTACTTC. Translation gives CASSYVGQGANEQYF.

This clonotype was detected a few times. This chain uses TRBV9 with TRBJ2-7; 9 nucleotides line up with TRBD1. Germline assignment: CDR1 SGDLS and CDR2 YYNGEE. This CDR3 comprises 15 residues. With V trimmed by 4 bases and J by 0 bases, 5 bases remained unmatched. The CDR3 reads CASSPGQGHSYEQYF. CDR3 sequence (DNA): TGTGCCAGCAGCCCTGGACAGGGGCACTCCTACGAGCAGTACTTC.

This clonotype has just a few counts. The chain recombines TRBV12-3 or TRBV12-4 with TRBJ2-7; tentatively, D is TRBD1 (6 bases). The ends were cut back, 6 bases at V and 7 bases at J, with 16 bases in the middle. This CDR3 contains 13 residues. DNA of the CDR3: TGTGCCAGCAGACCCTCGGGACATTCGGAGCAGTACTTC. Protein product: CASRPSGHSEQYF.